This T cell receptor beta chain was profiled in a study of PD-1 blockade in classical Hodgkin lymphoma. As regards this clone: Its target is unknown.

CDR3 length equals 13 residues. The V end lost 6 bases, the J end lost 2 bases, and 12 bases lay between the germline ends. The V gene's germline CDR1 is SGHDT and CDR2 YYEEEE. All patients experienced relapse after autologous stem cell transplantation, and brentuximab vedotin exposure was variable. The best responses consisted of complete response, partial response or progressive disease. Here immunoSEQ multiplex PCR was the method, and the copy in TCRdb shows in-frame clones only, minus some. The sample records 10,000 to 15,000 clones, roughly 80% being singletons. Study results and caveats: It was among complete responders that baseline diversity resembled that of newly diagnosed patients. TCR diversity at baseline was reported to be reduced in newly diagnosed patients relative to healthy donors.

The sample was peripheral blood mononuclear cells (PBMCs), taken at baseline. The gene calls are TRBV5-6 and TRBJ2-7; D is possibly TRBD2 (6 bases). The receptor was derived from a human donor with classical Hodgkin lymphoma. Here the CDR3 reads CASTSTRTYEQYF. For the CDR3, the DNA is TGTGCCAGCACCTCGACTAGAACCTACGAGCAGTACTTC.